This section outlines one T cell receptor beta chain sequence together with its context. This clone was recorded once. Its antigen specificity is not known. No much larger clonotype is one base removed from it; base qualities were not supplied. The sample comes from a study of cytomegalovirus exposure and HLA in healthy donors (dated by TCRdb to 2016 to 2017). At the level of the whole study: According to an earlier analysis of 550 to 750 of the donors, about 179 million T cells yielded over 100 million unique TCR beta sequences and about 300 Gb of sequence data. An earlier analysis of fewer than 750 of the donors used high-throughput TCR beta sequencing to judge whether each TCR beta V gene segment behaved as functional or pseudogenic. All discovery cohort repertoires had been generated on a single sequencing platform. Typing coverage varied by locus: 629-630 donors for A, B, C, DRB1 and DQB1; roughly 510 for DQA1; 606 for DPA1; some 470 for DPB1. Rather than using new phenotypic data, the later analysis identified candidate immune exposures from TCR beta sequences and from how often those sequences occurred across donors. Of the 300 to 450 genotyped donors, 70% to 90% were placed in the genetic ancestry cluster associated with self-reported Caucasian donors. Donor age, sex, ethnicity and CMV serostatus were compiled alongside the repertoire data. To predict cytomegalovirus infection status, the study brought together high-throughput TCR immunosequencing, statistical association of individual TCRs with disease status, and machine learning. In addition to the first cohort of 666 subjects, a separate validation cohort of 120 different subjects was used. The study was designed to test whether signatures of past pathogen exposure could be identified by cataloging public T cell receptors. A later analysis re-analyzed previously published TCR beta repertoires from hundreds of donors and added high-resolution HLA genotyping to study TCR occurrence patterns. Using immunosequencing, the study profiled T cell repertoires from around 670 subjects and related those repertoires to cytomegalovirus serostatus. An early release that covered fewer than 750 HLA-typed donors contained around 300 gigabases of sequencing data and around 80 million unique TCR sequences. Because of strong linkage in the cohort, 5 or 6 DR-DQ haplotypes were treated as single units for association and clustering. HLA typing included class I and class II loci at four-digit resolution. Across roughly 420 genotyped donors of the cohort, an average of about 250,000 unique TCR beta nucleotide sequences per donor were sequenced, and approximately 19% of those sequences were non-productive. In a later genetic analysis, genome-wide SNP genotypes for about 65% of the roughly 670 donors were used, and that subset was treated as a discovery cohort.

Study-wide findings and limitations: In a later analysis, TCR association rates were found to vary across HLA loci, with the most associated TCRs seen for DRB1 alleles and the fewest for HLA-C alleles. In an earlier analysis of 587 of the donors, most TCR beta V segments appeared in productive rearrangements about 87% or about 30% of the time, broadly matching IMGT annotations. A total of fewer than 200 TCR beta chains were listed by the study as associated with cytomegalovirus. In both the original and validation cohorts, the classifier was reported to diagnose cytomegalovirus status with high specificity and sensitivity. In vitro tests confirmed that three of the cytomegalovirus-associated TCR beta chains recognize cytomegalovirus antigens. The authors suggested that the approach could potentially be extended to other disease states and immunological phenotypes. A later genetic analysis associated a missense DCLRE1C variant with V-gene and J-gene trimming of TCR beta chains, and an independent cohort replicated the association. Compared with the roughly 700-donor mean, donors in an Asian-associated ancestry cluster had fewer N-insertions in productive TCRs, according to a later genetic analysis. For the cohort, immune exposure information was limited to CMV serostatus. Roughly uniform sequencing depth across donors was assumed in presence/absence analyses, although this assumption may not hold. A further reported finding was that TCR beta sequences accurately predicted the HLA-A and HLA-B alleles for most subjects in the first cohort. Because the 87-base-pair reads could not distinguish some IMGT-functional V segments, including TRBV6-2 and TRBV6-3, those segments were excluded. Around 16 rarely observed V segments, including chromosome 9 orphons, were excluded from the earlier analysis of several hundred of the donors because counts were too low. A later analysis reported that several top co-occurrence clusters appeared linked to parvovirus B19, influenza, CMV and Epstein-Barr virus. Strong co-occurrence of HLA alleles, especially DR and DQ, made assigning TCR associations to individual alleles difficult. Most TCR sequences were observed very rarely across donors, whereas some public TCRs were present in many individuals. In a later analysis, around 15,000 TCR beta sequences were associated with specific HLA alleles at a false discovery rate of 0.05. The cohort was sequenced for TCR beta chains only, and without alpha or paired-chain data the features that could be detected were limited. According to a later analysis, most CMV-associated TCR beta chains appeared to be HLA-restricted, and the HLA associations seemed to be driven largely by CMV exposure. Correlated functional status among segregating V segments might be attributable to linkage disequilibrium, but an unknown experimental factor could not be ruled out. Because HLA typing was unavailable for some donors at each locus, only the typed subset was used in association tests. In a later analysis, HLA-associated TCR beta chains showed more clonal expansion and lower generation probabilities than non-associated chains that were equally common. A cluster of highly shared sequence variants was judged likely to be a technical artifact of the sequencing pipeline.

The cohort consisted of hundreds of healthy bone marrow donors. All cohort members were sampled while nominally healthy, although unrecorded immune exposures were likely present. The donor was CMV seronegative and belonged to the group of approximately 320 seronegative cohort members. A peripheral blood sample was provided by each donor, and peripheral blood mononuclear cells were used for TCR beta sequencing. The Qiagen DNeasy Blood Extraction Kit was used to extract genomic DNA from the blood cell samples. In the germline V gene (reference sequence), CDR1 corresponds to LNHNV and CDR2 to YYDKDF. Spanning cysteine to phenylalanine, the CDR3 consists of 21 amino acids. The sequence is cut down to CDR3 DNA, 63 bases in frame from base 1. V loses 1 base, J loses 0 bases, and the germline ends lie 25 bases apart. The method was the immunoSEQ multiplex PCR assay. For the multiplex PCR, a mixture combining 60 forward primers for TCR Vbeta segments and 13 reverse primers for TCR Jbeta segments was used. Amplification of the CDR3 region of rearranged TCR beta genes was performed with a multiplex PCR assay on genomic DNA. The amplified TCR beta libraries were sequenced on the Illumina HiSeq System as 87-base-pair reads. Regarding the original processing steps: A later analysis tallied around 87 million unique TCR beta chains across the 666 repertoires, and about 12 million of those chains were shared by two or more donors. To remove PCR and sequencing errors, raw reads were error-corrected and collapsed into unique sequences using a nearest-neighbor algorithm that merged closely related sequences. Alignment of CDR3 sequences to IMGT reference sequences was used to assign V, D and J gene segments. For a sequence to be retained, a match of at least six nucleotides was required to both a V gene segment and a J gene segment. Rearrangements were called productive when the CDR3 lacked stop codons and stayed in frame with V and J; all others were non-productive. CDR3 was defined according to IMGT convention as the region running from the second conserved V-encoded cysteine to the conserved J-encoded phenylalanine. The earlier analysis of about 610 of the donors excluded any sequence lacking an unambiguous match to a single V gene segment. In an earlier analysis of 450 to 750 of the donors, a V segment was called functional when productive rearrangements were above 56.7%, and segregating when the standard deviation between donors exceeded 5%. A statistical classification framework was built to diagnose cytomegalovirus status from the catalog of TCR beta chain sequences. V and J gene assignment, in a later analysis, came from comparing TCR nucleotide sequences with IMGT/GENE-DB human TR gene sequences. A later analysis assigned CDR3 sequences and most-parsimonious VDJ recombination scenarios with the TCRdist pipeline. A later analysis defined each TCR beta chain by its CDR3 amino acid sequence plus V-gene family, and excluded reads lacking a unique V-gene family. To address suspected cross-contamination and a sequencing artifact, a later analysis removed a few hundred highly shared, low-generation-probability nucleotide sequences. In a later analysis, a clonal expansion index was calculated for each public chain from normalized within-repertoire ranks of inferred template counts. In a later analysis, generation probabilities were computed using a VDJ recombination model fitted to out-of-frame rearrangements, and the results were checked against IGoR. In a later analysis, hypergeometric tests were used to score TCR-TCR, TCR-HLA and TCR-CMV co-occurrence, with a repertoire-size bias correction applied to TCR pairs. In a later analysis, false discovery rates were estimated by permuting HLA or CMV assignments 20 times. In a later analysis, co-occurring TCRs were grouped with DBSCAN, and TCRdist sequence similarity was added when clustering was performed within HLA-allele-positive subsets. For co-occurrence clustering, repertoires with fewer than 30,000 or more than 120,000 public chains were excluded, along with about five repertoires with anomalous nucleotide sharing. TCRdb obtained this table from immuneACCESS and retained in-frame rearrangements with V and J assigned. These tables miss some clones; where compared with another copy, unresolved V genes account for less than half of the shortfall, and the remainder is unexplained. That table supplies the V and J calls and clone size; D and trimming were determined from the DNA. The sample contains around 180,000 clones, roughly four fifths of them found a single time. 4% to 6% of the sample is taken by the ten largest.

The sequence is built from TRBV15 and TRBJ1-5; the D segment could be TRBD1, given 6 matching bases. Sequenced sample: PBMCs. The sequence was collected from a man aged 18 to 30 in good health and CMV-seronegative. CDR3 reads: CATSRGLATGKNLYSNQPQHF. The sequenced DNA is TGTGCCACCAGCAGAGGTCTTGCAACAGGGAAAAACTTATATAGCAATCAGCCCCAGCATTTT. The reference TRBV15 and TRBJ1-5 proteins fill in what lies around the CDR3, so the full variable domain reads DAMVIQNPRYQVTQFGKPVTLSCSQTLNHNVMYWYQQKSSQAPKLLFHYYDKDFNNEADTPDNFQSRRPNTSFCFLDIRSPGLGDTAMYLCATSRGLATGKNLYSNQPQHFGDGTRLSIL.